The next 30 T cell receptor beta chains were all read from a single sample in a study of human T cells and chemical hapten exposure. MiXCR, run by TCRdb on the RACE reads, gives a single entry per CDR3 protein. The sample has about 87,000 distinct CDR3 sequences, 8% to 10% seen once. Time point noted: pre-sensitization, week 0. Treatment given: therapeutic diphenylcyclopropenone sensitization with weekly scalp DPC. Sequenced material: whole blood, taken in connection with sensitization to the hapten diphenylcyclopropenone (DPC). The receptors originated from a middle-aged woman with alopecia areata. Some clones in this sample may be carry-over from other donors' samples.

This clonotype occurred a few times. The gene calls are TRBV4-3 and TRBJ2-2; D may match TRBD1 or TRBD2 (7 bases each). V was trimmed by 3 bases and J by 5 bases, leaving 13 bases between them. Per the germline V gene, CDR1 is LGHNA and CDR2 is YSLEER. The CDR3 length is 15 residues. CDR3 sequence (DNA): TGCGCCAGCAGCCAGCATCAGGGGGGGACCGGGGAGCTGTTTTTT. Amino acids: CASSQHQGGTGELFF.

This clonotype was observed many times. The chain couples TRBV12-3 or TRBV12-4 to TRBJ1-5; D is unresolved. The CDR3 contains 13 residues. Trimming took off 3 bases at V and 4 bases at J, with 7 bases between the two ends. CDR3 sequence: CASSFLANQPQHF. CDR3 nucleotide sequence: TGTGCCAGCAGTTTCTTGGCGAATCAGCCCCAGCATTTT.

This clonotype has at least ten counts. The J gene is TRBJ1-2, the V gene TRBV2; D call uncertain. V gave up 1 base and J gave up 10 bases, with 16 bases separating them. The CDR3 length is 14 residues. Germline loops: CDR1 SNHLY, CDR2 FYNNEI. CDR3 DNA sequence: TGTGCCAGCAGTGAAGAAGCTCGAAGGTCCCCCTACACCTTC. Translation gives CASSEEARRSPYTF. The whole variable domain, remainder taken from reference TRBV2 and TRBJ1-2, is EPEVTQTPSHQVTQMGQEVILRCVPISNHLYFYWYRQILGQKVEFLVSFYNNEISEKSEIFDDQFSVERPDGSNFTLKIRSTKLEDSAMYFCASSEEARRSPYTFGSGTRLTVV.

The V gene is TRBV12-3 or TRBV12-4, the J gene TRBJ2-4; D not certain. The CDR3 runs to 16 residues. Between the trimmed V and J ends, which lost 1 base and 0 bases, there was a span of 10 bases. CDR3: CASSLGISRAKNIQYF. The CDR3 coding sequence is TGTGCCAGCAGTTTAGGGATTTCCCGAGCCAAAAACATTCAGTACTTC.

The chain joins TRBV7-2 to TRBJ2-7; no reliable D call. This CDR3 contains 18 residues. V gave up 4 bases and J gave up 3 bases, with 25 bases separating them. Germline CDR1 is SGHTA and CDR2 is FQGNSA. DNA of the CDR3: TGTGCCAGCAGCTGCCCCCACCCCGGACCCTCCCTTTGCTACGAGCAGTACTTC. Encoded protein: CASSCPHPGPSLCYEQYF. Full variable domain (missing parts from reference TRBV7-2 and TRBJ2-7): GAGVSQSPSNKVTEKGKDVELRCDPISGHTALYWYRQSLGQGLEFLIYFQGNSAPDKSGLPSDRFSAERTGGSVSTLTIQRTQQEDSAVYLCASSCPHPGPSLCYEQYFGPGTRLTVT.

The gene calls are TRBV6-5 and TRBJ1-5; 8 positions agree with TRBD1. The CDR3 is made up of 14 amino acids. Per the germline V gene, CDR1 is MNHEY and CDR2 is SVGAGI. V dropped 2 bases and J dropped 9; count of bases not matched to a gene: 6. The CDR3 nucleotides read TGTGCCAGCAGTTACGGGCAGGGGGCATGGCCCCAGCATTTT. This encodes CASSYGQGAWPQHF.

This clonotype was found many times. The rearrangement links TRBV4-3 to TRBJ2-7; D might be TRBD1 (6 bases). CDR1 is LGHNA, CDR2 YSLEER, per germline. This CDR3 contains 16 residues. V shed 0 bases and J shed 0 bases, with 12 bases lying between them. CDR3 sequence reads: CASSQDPDSSSYEQYF. The CDR3, as DNA: TGCGCCAGCAGCCAAGACCCGGACAGCAGCTCCTACGAGCAGTACTTC.

The V call is TRBV7-9, the J call TRBJ1-2, with 9 positions matching TRBD1. The CDR3 has 17 residues. V trimming: 5 bases; J trimming: 5 bases; junction bases outside the gene matches: 15. The germline V gene encodes CDR1 SEHNR and CDR2 FQNEAQ (reference sequence). As DNA, the CDR3 is TGTGCCAGCAGCCCTAGACTAGGGACAGGGACATTATATGGCTACACCTTC. Translation: CASSPRLGTGTLYGYTF.

This clonotype has just a few counts. The gene calls are TRBV6-5 and TRBJ1-4, with 7 bases aligning to TRBD1. Germline V gene data show CDR1 as MNHEY and CDR2 as SVGAGI. The CDR3 consists of 15 residues. V shed 1 base and J 8 bases; nucleotides not matched to a gene: 7. Written as DNA, the CDR3 is TGTGCCAGCAGTTACTGGGCGACAGGGTCGGAAAAACTGTTTTTT. Translation gives CASSYWATGSEKLFF.

The chain has TRBV7-2 and TRBJ2-5; 10 bases match TRBD1. Germline V gene data show CDR1 as SGHTA and CDR2 as FQGNSA. The CDR3 totals 14 residues. The trim removed 4 bases at V and 4 bases at J, leaving 3 bases unmatched. The CDR3 DNA sequence: TGTGCCAGCAGCTCAAGGACAGGGGGAGAGACCCAGTACTTC. Residues: CASSSRTGGETQYF.

This clonotype was detected ten times or more. The rearrangement uses TRBV18 and TRBJ2-3, with D maybe TRBD1 (5 bases). The length of the CDR3 is 14 residues. Germline lookup yields CDR1 KGHSH and CDR2 LQKENI. Between the trimmed V and J ends, which lost 4 bases and 2 bases, there was a span of 10 bases. The CDR3 region has the DNA TGTGCCAGCTCACAGACAGATTACACAGATACGCAGTATTTT. This sequence encodes CASSQTDYTDTQYF.

There are many counts of this clonotype. This sequence joins TRBV3-1 and TRBJ2-3; 10 bases map to TRBD2. CDR1 and CDR2 (germline): LGHDT, YNNKEL (reference sequence). With V trimmed by 1 base and J by 3 bases, 7 bases remained unmatched. CDR3 length equals 17 residues. The CDR3: CASSQAQLAGWTDTQYF. The CDR3 DNA follows: TGTGCCAGCAGCCAAGCACAACTAGCGGGATGGACAGATACGCAGTATTTT.

This clonotype was seen a few times. The V gene is TRBV20-1, the J gene TRBJ2-5, with 8 bases matching TRBD2. V dropped 3 bases and J dropped 3; count of bases not matched to a gene: 6. The length of the CDR3 is 14 residues. Germline CDR1 DFQATT, CDR2 SNEGSKA (reference sequence). CDR3 protein: CSARRAGAKETQYF. The CDR3 DNA follows: TGCAGTGCTAGGAGAGCGGGGGCCAAAGAGACCCAGTACTTC.

The rearrangement uses TRBV6-2 or TRBV6-3 and TRBJ2-7; maybe TRBD1 (5 bases). Germline CDR1 reads MNHEY; CDR2 reads SVGEGT. V dropped 8 bases and J dropped 2 bases, with 16 bases sitting between them. The CDR3 contains 14 residues. The CDR3 spells CASGPGFPTYEQYF. CDR3 in DNA: TGTGCCAGCGGACCAGGGTTCCCCACCTACGAGCAGTACTTC.

This clonotype was counted at least ten times. The chain joins TRBV4-3 to TRBJ2-2; no firm D call. This CDR3 has 13 residues. Per the germline V gene, CDR1 is LGHNA and CDR2 is YSLEER. Trimming shortened V by 5 bases and J by 7 bases, and 11 bases separated the two germline ends. The CDR3 sequence: CASSARLVGELFF. CDR3 DNA: TGCGCCAGCAGCGCCCGACTTGTCGGGGAGCTGTTTTTT.

This clonotype was observed at least ten times. The chain joins TRBV4-2 to TRBJ1-1; D call uncertain. Trimming left V 2 bases short and J 3 bases short, with 10 bases between. Germline V gene sequence: CDR1 LGHNA, CDR2 YNFKEQ. The CDR3 loop spans 14 amino acids. Here the CDR3 reads CASSQLGGHTEAFF. The CDR3 DNA follows: TGTGCCAGCAGCCAACTAGGTGGGCACACTGAAGCTTTCTTT.

As to this clonotype: This may be a read error, as it is one base from a much larger clone. V is TRBV28 and J is TRBJ1-2; perhaps TRBD1 as D (6 bases). The CDR3 is made up of 12 amino acids. Looked up from germline, CDR1 is MDHEN and CDR2 is SYDVKM. Trimming stripped 6 bases from V and 4 bases from J, with 9 bases between. In nucleotides, the CDR3 is TGTGCCAGCAGATCGGACAGCTATGGCTACACCTTC. Its protein is CASRSDSYGYTF.

This clonotype has ten or more counts. V and J are TRBV10-3 and TRBJ2-3, with D maybe TRBD2 (5 bases). The CDR3 covers 15 residues. Germline CDR1 is ENHRY and CDR2 is SYGVKD. The germline V and J ends were trimmed by 2 bases and 1 base, with 10 bases remaining between them. As DNA, the CDR3 is TGTGCCATCAGTGAGCCGACGAGGGGCACAGATACGCAGTATTTT. Translation gives CAISEPTRGTDTQYF.

This clonotype was observed many times. The chain combines TRBV20-1 with TRBJ2-3; D unclear. V lost 5 bases, J lost 2 bases, and 17 bases lay in between. The CDR3 is made up of 15 amino acids. Germline CDR1 reads DFQATT; CDR2 reads SNEGSKA (reference sequence). The chain's CDR3 is CSAPPRSQNTDTQYF. The CDR3, as DNA: TGCAGTGCTCCCCCTAGGTCGCAGAACACAGATACGCAGTATTTT.

At least ten counts were recorded for this clonotype. The chain combines TRBV29-1 with TRBJ2-7; TRBD1 or TRBD2 may be the D gene (5 bases each). The CDR3 consists of 13 residues. Germline CDR1 reads SQVTM; CDR2 reads ANQGSEA. The V gene lost 6 bases and the J gene lost 0 bases, with 12 bases spanning the gap. The CDR3 here is CSVAPGTSYEQYF. DNA for the CDR3: TGCAGCGTCGCACCGGGGACCTCCTACGAGCAGTACTTC.

This sequence joins TRBV21-1 and TRBJ2-2; the table's D call of TRBD1 was not tested on the DNA. TRBV21-1 is recorded as a pseudogene. The CDR3 sequence is 17 residues long. The CDR3, as DNA: TGTGCCAGCAGCCGAAAGCGGCAGGACAGGGGCACCGGGGAGCTGTTTTTT. Amino acids: CASSRKRQDRGTGELFF.

This clonotype was seen more than once but under ten times. The rearrangement links TRBV29-1 to TRBJ1-2; perhaps TRBD1 as D (6 bases). V lost 0 bases and J 4 bases, leaving 21 bases between the germline ends. Germline assignment: CDR1 SQVTM and CDR2 ANQGSEA. This CDR3 region has 17 residues. The CDR3 coding sequence is TGCAGCGTTGAAGATGTTAGCCTGGGAGGGGGACTCTATGGCTACACCTTC. Amino acids: CSVEDVSLGGGLYGYTF. The complete variable domain, with remaining parts taken from reference TRBV29-1 and TRBJ1-2, reads SAVISQKPSRDICQRGTSLTIQCQVDSQVTMMFWYRQQPGQSLTLIATANQGSEATYESGFVIDKFPISRPNLTFSTLTVSNMSPEDSSIYLCSVEDVSLGGGLYGYTFGSGTRLTVV.

This clonotype showed up just a few times. The chain links TRBV2 to TRBJ1-1; D is uncertain. This CDR3 contains 13 residues. Looked up from germline, CDR1 is SNHLY and CDR2 is FYNNEI. V gave up 7 bases and J gave up 3 bases, with 12 bases separating them. The CDR3 is CASKGLMDTEAFF. CDR3 in DNA: TGTGCCAGCAAGGGCCTCATGGACACTGAAGCTTTCTTT.

The CDR3 sequence: CAISESGLAGGLVETQYF. The CDR3 bases are TGTGCCATCAGTGAGTCGGGTCTAGCGGGGGGGCTCGTGGAGACCCAGTACTTC. The chain recombines TRBV10-3 with TRBJ2-5, with 12 bases identical to TRBD2. Germline CDR1 and CDR2: ENHRY and SYGVKD. Trimming at V came to 0 bases and at J to 5 bases, leaving 10 bases not matched to a gene. The CDR3 runs to 18 residues.

This chain joins TRBV28 and TRBJ1-2, with D possibly matching TRBD1 (5 bases). V lost 5 bases and J lost 4, with 11 bases in between. In germline, CDR1 is MDHEN, CDR2 SYDVKM. This CDR3 spans 13 amino acids. The CDR3 is CASSAPGPYGYTF. As DNA, the CDR3 is TGTGCCAGCAGTGCACCGGGGCCCTATGGCTACACCTTC.

This clonotype was seen at least ten times. The chain employs TRBV5-1 and TRBJ2-2, with 12 nucleotides matching TRBD2. Trimming removed 4 bases from V and 6 bases from J; junction bases left unmatched: 1. The CDR3 contains 14 residues. CDR1 and CDR2 (germline): SGHRS, YFSETQ. The CDR3 coding sequence is TGCGCCAGCAGCCGGACTAGCGGGGCCGGGGAGCTGTTTTTT. Residues: CASSRTSGAGELFF.

This clonotype was counted many times. This rearrangement joins TRBV5-5 to TRBJ2-3; D not certain. This CDR3 has 11 amino acids. Per germline, CDR1 SGHKS and CDR2 YYEKEE (reference sequence). V lost 0 bases and J lost 4, with 0 bases in between. The CDR3 here is CASSLADTQYF. Written as DNA, the CDR3 is TGTGCCAGCAGCTTGGCAGATACGCAGTATTTT.

This clonotype was detected many times. This chain connects TRBV29-1 to TRBJ2-7; TRBD1 agrees at 9 bases. CDR1 is SQVTM and CDR2 is ANQGSEA in the germline V gene. The J segment lost 3 bases and the V segment lost 4 bases, leaving 1 base of the junction unmatched. The CDR3 extends over 12 amino acids. The CDR3 loop is CSVGDRDYEQYF. The CDR3 bases are TGCAGCGTTGGGGACAGGGACTACGAGCAGTACTTC.

This chain uses TRBV6-6 with TRBJ2-7; 7 nucleotides match TRBD2. With V trimmed by 6 bases and J by 0 bases, 5 bases remained unmatched. Germline V gene data show CDR1 as MNHNY and CDR2 as SVGAGI (reference sequence). The CDR3 covers 14 residues. The DNA for the CDR3 is TGTGCCAGCAGCTCTAGCGGTTTCTCCTACGAGCAGTACTTC. Its protein is CASSSSGFSYEQYF.

This sequence joins TRBV20-1 and TRBJ1-5, with D possibly TRBD1 on 5 matching bases. The germline V gene has CDR1 DFQATT and CDR2 SNEGSKA (reference sequence). V was cut by 3 bases and J by 6 bases, with 9 bases left in between. The CDR3 contains 12 residues. The CDR3 protein is CSASRASQPQHF. DNA for the CDR3: TGCAGTGCTAGCAGGGCCTCTCAGCCCCAGCATTTT.